The clone carrying this T cell receptor (beta chain) appeared a few times. Its antigen is as yet unknown. Only in-frame clones appear in the TCRdb table, and some are missing; sequencing was by immunoSEQ multiplex PCR. The sample records roughly 70,000 clones, roughly four fifths being singletons. This sample is part of a study of OX40 agonist ivuxolimab in advanced cancers. On the study more broadly: The patients got ivuxolimab, which is an agonistic anti-OX40 (CD134) antibody. Regarding the study as a whole: There was clonal expansion of CD4+ and CD8+ blood T cells by week 6 at 0.1 to 3.0 mg/kg. Compared with CD4+, CD8+ T cells on average had more expanded clones.

Germline trimming cut 1 base from V and 7 bases from J; bases unmatched to any gene: 3. The CDR3 length is 14 residues. Germline CDR1 LGHNT, CDR2 FRNRAP. This receptor was obtained from an adult with an advanced solid tumor such as melanoma, head and neck, liver or kidney cancer. The genes are TRBV12-5 and TRBJ1-1; 10 nucleotides agree with TRBD1. The sample consisted of CD4+ or CD8+ T cells sorted from blood, taken in a trial of the OX40 agonist ivuxolimab. CDR3 residues: CASGLGGQGSEAFF. In nucleotides, the CDR3 is TGTGCTAGTGGTTTGGGGGGACAGGGGAGTGAAGCTTTCTTT.